These 7 T cell receptor beta chains share one sample of origin, sequenced in a study of response to subunit inactivated influenza vaccine. TCRdb reprocessed the RT-PCR reads via MiXCR and lists one record per CDR3 protein. The sample consists of hundreds of thousands of distinct CDR3 sequences, approximately 9.9% of them appearing once. The sequenced sample was PBMCs from blood, obtained roughly 48 days after vaccination. The receptor source for this set is a man aged 45-65 years who received an inactivated influenza vaccine.

The count of this clonotype is one. The chain carries TRBV28 and TRBJ2-5; 7 nucleotides match TRBD2. Germline CDR1 MDHEN, CDR2 SYDVKM. The CDR3 is 15 amino acids. The ends lost 9 bases at V and 5 bases at J; junction bases unmatched: 15. CDR3 region: CARTLRGAGRETQYF. CDR3 nucleotide sequence: TGTGCCAGAACCCTTCGTGGAGCGGGAAGGGAGACCCAGTACTTC.

This clonotype was recorded many times. The J gene is TRBJ2-2, the V gene TRBV5-1, with D possibly TRBD1 on 6 matching bases. This CDR3 has 14 amino acids. The V end was cut by 1 base, the J end by 4 bases, with 8 bases between. Looked up from germline, CDR1 is SGHRS and CDR2 is YFSETQ. CDR3 sequence (DNA): TGCGCCAGCAGCTTGAGCAGGGGCACCGGGGAGCTGTTTTTT. Protein: CASSLSRGTGELFF.

V usage is TRBV3-1 and J usage is TRBJ1-5, with 8 bases aligning to TRBD1. The V segment lost 3 bases and the J segment 3 bases; nucleotides outside the gene matches: 7. This CDR3 contains 16 residues. Germline lookup yields CDR1 LGHDT and CDR2 YNNKEL (reference sequence). The CDR3 protein is CASSQQGQGTNQPQHF. CDR3 coding DNA: TGTGCCAGCAGCCAGCAAGGACAGGGCACCAATCAGCCCCAGCATTTT.

The table lists this clonotype with a few counts. The V and J genes are TRBV4-3 and TRBJ1-1, with D possibly being TRBD1 (5 bases). Trimming removed 3 bases from V and 7 bases from J, with 12 bases in between. Germline lookup yields CDR1 LGHNA and CDR2 YSLEER. The CDR3 runs to 13 residues. The CDR3 coding sequence is TGCGCCAGCAGCCAGTCCCCGGGACTTGAAGCTTTCTTT. Translation gives CASSQSPGLEAFF.

This clonotype occurred a few times. This chain links TRBV12-3 or TRBV12-4 with TRBJ2-1, with 7 nucleotides matching TRBD2. Trimming at V came to 5 bases and at J to 6 bases, leaving 10 bases not matched to a gene. The length of the CDR3 is 15 residues. CDR3 protein: CASSPSGIWINEQFF. CDR3 in DNA: TGTGCCAGCAGTCCAAGCGGGATATGGATCAATGAGCAGTTCTTC.

The chain links TRBV13 to TRBJ2-1; TRBD1 or TRBD2 may be the D gene (5 bases each). Germline V lookup: CDR1 PRHDT, CDR2 FYEKMQ (reference sequence). CDR3 length equals 15 residues. V was cut by 4 bases and J by 7 bases, with 17 bases left in between. CDR3 in amino acids: CASSYPGRAGNEQFF. CDR3 sequence (DNA): TGTGCCAGCAGCTATCCGGGACGGGCCGGTAATGAGCAGTTCTTC.

This chain uses TRBV3-1 with TRBJ2-5, with no clear D. Trimming left V 0 bases short and J 7 bases short, with 6 bases between. Germline V gene lookup returns CDR1 LGHDT and CDR2 YNNKEL (reference sequence). The CDR3 is 12 amino acids. CDR3 coding DNA: TGTGCCAGCAGCCAAGATTACAGGACCCAGTACTTC. The encoded protein is CASSQDYRTQYF.